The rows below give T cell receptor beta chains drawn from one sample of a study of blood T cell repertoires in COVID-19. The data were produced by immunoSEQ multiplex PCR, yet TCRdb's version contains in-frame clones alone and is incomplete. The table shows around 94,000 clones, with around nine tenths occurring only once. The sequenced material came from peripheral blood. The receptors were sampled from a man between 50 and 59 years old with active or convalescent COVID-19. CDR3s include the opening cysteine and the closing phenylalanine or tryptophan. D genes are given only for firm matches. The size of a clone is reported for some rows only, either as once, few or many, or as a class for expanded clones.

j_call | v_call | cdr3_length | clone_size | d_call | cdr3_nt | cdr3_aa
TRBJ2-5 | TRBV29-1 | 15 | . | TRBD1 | TGCAGCGTTGAAGTAAGCAGGGGGCTTGGAGAGACCCAGTACTTC | CSVEVSRGLGETQYF
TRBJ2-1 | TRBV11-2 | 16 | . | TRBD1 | TGTGCCAGCAGCTTAGCTGGGACAGGTGTTTACAATGAGCAGTTCTTC | CASSLAGTGVYNEQFF
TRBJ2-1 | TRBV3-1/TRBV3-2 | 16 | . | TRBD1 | TGTGCCAGCAGCCAAGATTCCGGACAGGGGGCGGGTGAGCAGTTCTTC | CASSQDSGQGAGEQFF
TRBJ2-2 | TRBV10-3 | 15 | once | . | TGTGCCATCAGTGAGGGCAAAGGGGACACCGGGGAGCTGTTTTTT | CAISEGKGDTGELFF
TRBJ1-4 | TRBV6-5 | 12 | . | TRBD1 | TGTGCCAGCAGTAGCGACAGGGATAAACTGTTTTTT | CASSSDRDKLFF
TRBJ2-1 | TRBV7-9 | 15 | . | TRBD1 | TGTGCCAGCAGCTGGGACAGGGGCTCCTACAATGAGCAGTTCTTC | CASSWDRGSYNEQFF
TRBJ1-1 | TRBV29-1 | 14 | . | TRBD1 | TGCAGCGTTGAAAGGACAGGGATGAACACTGAAGCTTTCTTT | CSVERTGMNTEAFF
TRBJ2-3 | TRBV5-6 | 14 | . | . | TGTGCCAGCAGCTTGGTCTGGCCCACAGATACGCAGTATTTT | CASSLVWPTDTQYF
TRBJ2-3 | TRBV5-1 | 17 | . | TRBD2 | TGCGCCAGCAGCTTGGGGCGACTAGCGGGGGTAACAGATACGCAGTATTTT | CASSLGRLAGVTDTQYF
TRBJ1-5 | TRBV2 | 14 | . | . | TGTGCCAGCAGTGAAGGTGGGGCCAATCAGCCCCAGCATTTT | CASSEGGANQPQHF
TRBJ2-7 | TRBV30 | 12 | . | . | TGTGCCTGGAGTGTACTCAGCGTCGAGCAGTACTTC | CAWSVLSVEQYF
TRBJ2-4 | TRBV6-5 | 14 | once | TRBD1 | TGTGCCAGCAGTACCACAGGGGTTAAAAACATTCAGTACTTC | CASSTTGVKNIQYF
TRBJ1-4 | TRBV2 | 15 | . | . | TGTGCCAGCAGTGAACAGGGGACGACTAATGAAAAACTGTTTTTT | CASSEQGTTNEKLFF
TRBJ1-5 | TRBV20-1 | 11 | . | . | TGCAGTGGAGGAGGGAATCAGCCCCAGCATTTT | CSGGGNQPQHF